A single sample gave rise to the 5 T cell receptor beta chains below, sequenced in a study of identical twins. TCRdb reprocessed the 5' RACE reads with MiXCR, giving one entry per CDR3 protein. This table has 200,000 to 300,000 distinct CDR3 sequences, 7% to 8.5% appearing once. This same sample was also taken into another study, of yellow fever vaccine responses in identical twins.

Sequencing was carried out using CD8+ T cells sorted from blood. Receptors originate from a woman between 18 and 30 years old in good health.

This clonotype was seen a handful of times. The chain links TRBV9 to TRBJ2-1; weak D call: TRBD2 (5 bases). The CDR3 runs to 13 residues. V was clipped by 3 bases and J by 7 bases, with 11 bases between them. From germline, CDR1 is SGDLS and CDR2 YYNGEE. The CDR3 DNA sequence: TGTGCCAGCAGCGCCGGACTGGGGAATGAGCAGTTCTTC. Translated, it gives CASSAGLGNEQFF.

The genes are TRBV3-1 and TRBJ1-1; D possibly corresponds to TRBD1 (5 bases). The CDR3 extends over 13 amino acids. V shed 3 bases and J shed 7 bases, with 12 bases lying between them. Germline-derived CDR1 and CDR2 are LGHDT and YNNKEL (reference sequence). In nucleotides, the CDR3 is TGTGCCAGCAGCCATCAGGGTTATAGTGAAGCTTTCTTT. It specifies CASSHQGYSEAFF.

This clonotype was counted a few times. This chain uses TRBV6-2 or TRBV6-3 with TRBJ2-7, with D maybe TRBD1 (5 bases). Germline CDR1 is MNHEY and CDR2 is SVGEGT. The CDR3 sequence is 13 residues long. Trimming pared 6 bases from V and 1 base from J, leaving 10 bases between. The CDR3: CASSDQGSYEQYV. CDR3 DNA: TGTGCCAGCAGCGACCAGGGATCCTACGAGCAGTACGTC.

This clonotype was counted a few times. The V gene is TRBV5-6, the J gene TRBJ2-5; D uncertain. The CDR3 sequence is 14 residues long. V dropped 0 bases and J dropped 6 bases, with 12 bases sitting between them. CDR1 is SGHDT and CDR2 is YYEEEE in the germline V gene. CDR3 loop: CASSLDTFGQTQYF. CDR3 in DNA: TGTGCCAGCAGCTTGGATACGTTTGGTCAGACCCAGTACTTC.

This clonotype occurred a few times. The rearrangement uses TRBV29-1 and TRBJ1-3, with D perhaps matching TRBD1 (5 bases). Germline CDR1 reads SQVTM; CDR2 reads ANQGSEA. The CDR3 extends over 13 amino acids. V lost 4 bases and J lost 4, with 11 bases in between. The CDR3 region is CSVVQGAGNTIYF. DNA for the CDR3: TGCAGCGTTGTGCAGGGCGCGGGAAACACCATATATTTT. Supplemented by reference TRBV29-1 and TRBJ1-3, the full variable domain reads SAVISQKPSRDICQRGTSLTIQCQVDSQVTMMFWYRQQPGQSLTLIATANQGSEATYESGFVIDKFPISRPNLTFSTLTVSNMSPEDSSIYLCSVVQGAGNTIYFGEGSWLTVV.